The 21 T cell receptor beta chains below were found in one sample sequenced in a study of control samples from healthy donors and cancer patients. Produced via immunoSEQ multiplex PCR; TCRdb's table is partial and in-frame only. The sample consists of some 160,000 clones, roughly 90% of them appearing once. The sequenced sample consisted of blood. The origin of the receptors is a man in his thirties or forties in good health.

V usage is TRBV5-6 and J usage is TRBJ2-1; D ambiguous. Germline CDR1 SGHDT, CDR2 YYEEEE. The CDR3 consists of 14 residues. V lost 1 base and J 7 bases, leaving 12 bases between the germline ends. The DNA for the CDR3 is TGTGCCAGCAGCTTGCTTACACTGAGAAATGAGCAGTTCTTC. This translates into CASSLLTLRNEQFF.

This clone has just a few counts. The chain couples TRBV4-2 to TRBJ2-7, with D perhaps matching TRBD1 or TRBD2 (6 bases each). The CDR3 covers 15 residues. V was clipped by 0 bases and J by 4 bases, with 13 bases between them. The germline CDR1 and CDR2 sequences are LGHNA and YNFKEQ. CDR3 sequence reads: CASSQEWGARYEQYF. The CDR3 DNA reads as TGTGCCAGCAGCCAAGAATGGGGGGCGCGATACGAGCAGTACTTC.

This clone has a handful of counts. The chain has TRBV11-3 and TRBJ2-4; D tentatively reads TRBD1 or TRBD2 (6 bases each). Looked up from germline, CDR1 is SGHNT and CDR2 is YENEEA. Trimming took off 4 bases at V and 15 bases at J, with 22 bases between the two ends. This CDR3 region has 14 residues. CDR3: CASSSLRSGDTPYF. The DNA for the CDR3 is TGTGCCAGCAGCTCCCTCCGATCGGGGGACACTCCGTACTTC.

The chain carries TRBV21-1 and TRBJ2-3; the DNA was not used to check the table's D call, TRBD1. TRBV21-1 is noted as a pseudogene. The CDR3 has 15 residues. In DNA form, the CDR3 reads TGTGCCAGCAGCAACCGGACAAGCACTCCAGATACGCAGTATTTT. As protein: CASSNRTSTPDTQYF.

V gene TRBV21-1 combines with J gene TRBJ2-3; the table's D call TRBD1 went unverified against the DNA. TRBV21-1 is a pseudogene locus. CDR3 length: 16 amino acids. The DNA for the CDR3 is TGTGCCAGCAGCAAGACAGGGGCGAGCCGCACAGATACGCAGTATTTT. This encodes CASSKTGASRTDTQYF.

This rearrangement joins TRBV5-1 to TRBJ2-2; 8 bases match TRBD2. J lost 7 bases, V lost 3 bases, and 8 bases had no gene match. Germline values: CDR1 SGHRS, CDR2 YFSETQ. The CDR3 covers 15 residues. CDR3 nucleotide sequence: TGCGCCAGCAGCTCGCAAGCGGGGGCGGGCGGGGAGCTGTTTTTT. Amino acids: CASSSQAGAGGELFF.

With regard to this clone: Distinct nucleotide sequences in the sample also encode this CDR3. CDR3: CASSPTLNTEAFF. The CDR3 region has the DNA TGTGCCAGCTCACCAACACTGAACACTGAAGCTTTCTTT. V gene TRBV18 combines with J gene TRBJ1-1; no reliable D call. The length of the CDR3 is 13 residues. Germline values: CDR1 KGHSH, CDR2 LQKENI. V lost 2 bases and J 0 bases, leaving 4 bases between the germline ends.

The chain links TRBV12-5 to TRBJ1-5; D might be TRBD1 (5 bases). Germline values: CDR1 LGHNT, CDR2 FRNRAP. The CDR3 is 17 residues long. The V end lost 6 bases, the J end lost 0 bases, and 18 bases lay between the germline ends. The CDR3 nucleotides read TGTGCTAGTGGCGGAGGGGTCCACCCGTATAGCAATCAGCCCCAGCATTTT. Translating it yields CASGGGVHPYSNQPQHF.

The CDR3 region has the DNA TGTGCCAGCAGCGGACAGGGTAGGGCGAACACTGAAGCTTTCTTT. Its protein is CASSGQGRANTEAFF. This chain uses TRBV9 with TRBJ1-1; 7 bases line up with TRBD1. Per the germline V gene, CDR1 is SGDLS and CDR2 is YYNGEE. There are 15 residues in the CDR3. V trimming: 3 bases; J trimming: 1 base; junction bases outside the gene matches: 6.

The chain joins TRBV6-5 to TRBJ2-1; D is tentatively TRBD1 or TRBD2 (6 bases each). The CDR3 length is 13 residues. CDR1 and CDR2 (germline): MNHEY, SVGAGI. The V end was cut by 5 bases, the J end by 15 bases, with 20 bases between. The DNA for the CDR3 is TGTGCCAGCAGTAACCGCGGGACACCGTCCCGGTTCTTC. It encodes CASSNRGTPSRFF.

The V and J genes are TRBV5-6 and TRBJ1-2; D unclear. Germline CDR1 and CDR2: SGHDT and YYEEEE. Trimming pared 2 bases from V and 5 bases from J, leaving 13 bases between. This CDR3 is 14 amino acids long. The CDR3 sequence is CASSFAFREYGYTF. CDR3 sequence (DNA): TGTGCCAGCAGCTTCGCGTTTAGGGAATATGGCTACACCTTC.

The CDR3 sequence: CASSFAVRGEQFF. Written as DNA, the CDR3 is TGTGCCAGCAGCTTCGCTGTTAGGGGTGAGCAGTTCTTC. V usage is TRBV7-3 and J usage is TRBJ2-1, with D tentatively TRBD1 (5 bases). The CDR3 contains 13 residues. Trimming left V 3 bases short and J 9 bases short, with 12 bases between. The germline gives CDR1 SGHTA, CDR2 FQGTGA.

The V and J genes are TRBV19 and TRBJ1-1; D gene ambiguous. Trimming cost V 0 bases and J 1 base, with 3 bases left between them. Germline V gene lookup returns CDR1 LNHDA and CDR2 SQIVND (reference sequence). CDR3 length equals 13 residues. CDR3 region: CASSIEGNTEAFF. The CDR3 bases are TGTGCCAGTAGTATAGAAGGGAACACTGAAGCTTTCTTT.

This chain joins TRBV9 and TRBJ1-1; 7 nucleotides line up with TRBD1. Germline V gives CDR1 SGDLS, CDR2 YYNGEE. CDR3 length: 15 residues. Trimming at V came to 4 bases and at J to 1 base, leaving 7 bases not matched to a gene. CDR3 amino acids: CASSPRTGPNTEAFF. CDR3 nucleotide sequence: TGTGCCAGCAGCCCCAGGACAGGACCGAACACTGAAGCTTTCTTT.

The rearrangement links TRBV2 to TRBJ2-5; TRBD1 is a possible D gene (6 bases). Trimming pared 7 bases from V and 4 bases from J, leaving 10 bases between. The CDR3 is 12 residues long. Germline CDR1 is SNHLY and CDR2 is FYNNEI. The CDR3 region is CASKTGSETQYF. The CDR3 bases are TGTGCCAGCAAAACAGGGTCAGAGACCCAGTACTTC.

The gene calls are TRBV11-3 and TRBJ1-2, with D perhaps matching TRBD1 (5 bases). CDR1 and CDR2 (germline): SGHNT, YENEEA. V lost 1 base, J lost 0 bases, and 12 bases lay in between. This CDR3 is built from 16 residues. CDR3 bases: TGTGCCAGCAGCTTAGCCGACAGATCAGCTAACTATGGCTACACCTTC. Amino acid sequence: CASSLADRSANYGYTF.

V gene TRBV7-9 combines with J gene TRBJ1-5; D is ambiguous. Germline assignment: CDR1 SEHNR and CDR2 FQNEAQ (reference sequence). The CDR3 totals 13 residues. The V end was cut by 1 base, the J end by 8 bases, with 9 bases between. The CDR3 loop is CASSLGVEKPQHF. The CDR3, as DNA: TGTGCCAGCAGCTTAGGGGTGGAGAAGCCCCAGCATTTT.

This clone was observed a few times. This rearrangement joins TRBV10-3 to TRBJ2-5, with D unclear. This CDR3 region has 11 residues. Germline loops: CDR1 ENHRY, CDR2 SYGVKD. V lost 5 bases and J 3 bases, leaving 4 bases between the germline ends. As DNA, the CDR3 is TGTGCCATCAGTTCCGAAGAGACCCAGTACTTC. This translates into CAISSEETQYF.

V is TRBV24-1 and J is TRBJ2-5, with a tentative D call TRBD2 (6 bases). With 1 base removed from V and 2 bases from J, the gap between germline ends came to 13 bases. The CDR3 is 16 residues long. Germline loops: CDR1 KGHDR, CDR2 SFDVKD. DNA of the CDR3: TGTGCCACCAGTGATTTTTCGGCGGGGCAACAAGAGACCCAGTACTTC. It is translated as CATSDFSAGQQETQYF.

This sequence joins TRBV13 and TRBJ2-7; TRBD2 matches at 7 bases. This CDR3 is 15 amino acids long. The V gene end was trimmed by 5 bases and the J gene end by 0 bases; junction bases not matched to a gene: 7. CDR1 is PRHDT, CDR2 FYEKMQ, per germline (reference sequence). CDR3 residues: CASSTRLADSYEQYF. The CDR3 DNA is TGTGCCAGCAGCACCCGGCTAGCGGACTCCTACGAGCAGTACTTC. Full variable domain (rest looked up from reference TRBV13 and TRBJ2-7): AAGVIQSPRHLIKEKRETATLKCYPIPRHDTVYWYQQGPGQDPQFLISFYEKMQSDKGSIPDRFSAQQFSDYHSELNMSSLELGDSALYFCASSTRLADSYEQYFGPGTRLTVT.

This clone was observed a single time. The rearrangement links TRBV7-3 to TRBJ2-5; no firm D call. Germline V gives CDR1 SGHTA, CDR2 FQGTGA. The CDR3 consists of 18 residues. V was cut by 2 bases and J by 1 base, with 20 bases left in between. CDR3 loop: CASSLDVLYKPPQETQYF. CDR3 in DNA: TGTGCCAGCAGCTTAGACGTGTTGTATAAGCCCCCCCAAGAGACCCAGTACTTC.